This TCR beta chain was sequenced during a study of preoperative IRX-2 immunotherapy in early breast cancer. Clones were read by immunoSEQ multiplex PCR, and TCRdb kept only the in-frame ones, dropping some. The repertoire consists of 32,000 or so clones, with 83% occurring once and the leading ten covering roughly 2.6%. Indicated treatment: preoperative locoregional IRX-2 cytokine immunotherapy. Germline V gene sequence: CDR1 MNHGY, CDR2 SAAAGT. V was cut by 2 bases and J by 3 bases, with 16 bases left in between. This CDR3 is built from 17 residues. Specimen: lymph node tissue, collected from a patient treated with IRX-2 immunotherapy. This TCR derives from a human donor with breast cancer. The chain couples TRBV6-8 to TRBJ2-2; D remains unclear. CDR3 residues: CASSYNRRLGDTGELFF. CDR3 nucleotide sequence: TGTGCCAGCAGTTACAACCGAAGACTTGGAGACACCGGGGAGCTGTTTTTT.